The 25 T cell receptor beta chains in this list originate from one sample, sequenced in a study of blood T cell repertoires in COVID-19. Data came from immunoSEQ multiplex PCR; TCRdb stores just in-frame clones and leaves some out. Of about 40,000 clones detected, about 88% appear once; the ten largest clones hold approximately 20%. Sequenced sample: peripheral blood. These receptors were obtained from a man aged 50 or older in a cohort sampled during active COVID-19.

The chain employs TRBV19 and TRBJ1-2; TRBD1 agrees at 9 bases. Per the germline V gene, CDR1 is LNHDA and CDR2 is SQIVND (reference sequence). The length of the CDR3 is 15 residues. V trimming: 4 bases; J trimming: 4 bases; junction bases outside the gene matches: 7. CDR3 in amino acids: CASSTGTGLLYGYTF. In DNA, the CDR3 is TGTGCCAGTAGTACCGGGACAGGGCTTCTCTATGGCTACACCTTC.

The rearrangement links TRBV7-6 to TRBJ2-2; 14 bases agree with TRBD2. Looked up from germline, CDR1 is SGHVS and CDR2 is FNYEAQ. The CDR3 consists of 16 residues. J was trimmed by 8 bases and V by 5 bases; bases with no gene match: 7. As DNA, the CDR3 is TGTGCCAGCAGCCCAGGACTAGCGGGAGGCTGGGGGGAGCTGTTTTTT. As protein: CASSPGLAGGWGELFF.

The genes are TRBV6-6 and TRBJ1-1; D possibly corresponds to TRBD1 (6 bases). The V end was cut by 11 bases, the J end by 1 base, with 14 bases between. Germline V gene lookup returns CDR1 MNHNY and CDR2 SVGAGI (reference sequence). CDR3 length equals 13 residues. This CDR3 is CAAGARQNTEAFF. DNA for the CDR3: TGTGCCGCAGGGGCACGGCAGAACACTGAAGCTTTCTTT.

The genes are TRBV5-6 and TRBJ1-1; D is possibly TRBD1 (5 bases). CDR3 length: 15 amino acids. The ends were cut back, 4 bases at V and 0 bases at J, with 13 bases in the middle. In germline, CDR1 is SGHDT, CDR2 YYEEEE. This CDR3 reads CASSRAGRMNTEAFF. The CDR3 DNA follows: TGTGCCAGCAGCCGTGCAGGGCGGATGAACACTGAAGCTTTCTTT.

The chain employs TRBV5-1 and TRBJ1-3, with D hard to call. Germline V CDR1 and CDR2: SGHRS, YFSETQ. Trimming shortened V by 3 bases and J by 0 bases, and 13 bases separated the two germline ends. The CDR3 consists of 16 residues. The chain's CDR3 is CASSSRPVSSGNTIYF. The CDR3 bases are TGCGCCAGCAGCTCTCGTCCGGTGAGCTCTGGAAACACCATATATTTT. The whole variable domain, filled in from reference TRBV5-1 and TRBJ1-3, reads KAGVTQTPRYLIKTRGQQVTLSCSPISGHRSVSWYQQTPGQGLQFLFEYFSETQRNKGNFPGRFSGRQFSNSRSEMNVSTLELGDSALYLCASSSRPVSSGNTIYFGEGSWLTVV.

This chain connects TRBV2 to TRBJ1-1; no definite D call. Deletions cut 5 bases from V and 6 bases from J, with 13 bases between. The CDR3 has 13 amino acids. Germline V CDR1 and CDR2: SNHLY, FYNNEI. DNA for the CDR3: TGTGCCAGCAGTAGAGAGGGAGACCCTGAAGCTTTCTTT. It specifies CASSREGDPEAFF.

The chain couples TRBV2 to TRBJ2-2, with TRBD1 identical over 7 bases. CDR1 and CDR2 from the germline V gene are SNHLY and FYNNEI. CDR3 size: 16 residues. V was clipped by 2 bases and J by 5 bases; unmatched bases: 8. The CDR3 DNA reads as TGTGCCAGCAGTGAACCGGCGGCAGGGGGAACCGGGGAGCTGTTTTTT. The encoded protein is CASSEPAAGGTGELFF.

The chain joins TRBV2 to TRBJ1-1; 8 bases map to TRBD1. With V trimmed by 6 bases and J by 4 bases, 4 bases remained unmatched. Germline values: CDR1 SNHLY, CDR2 FYNNEI. CDR3 length: 13 amino acids. CDR3 DNA sequence: TGTGCCAGCAGGGGGACAGGAGGCACTGAAGCTTTCTTT. Translating it yields CASRGTGGTEAFF.

The CDR3 coding sequence is TGCGCCAGCAGCCGTTTAGCGGGGGGGCCCTCCTACGAGCAGTACTTC. This encodes CASSRLAGGPSYEQYF. This chain uses TRBV4-1 with TRBJ2-7, with 11 nucleotides matching TRBD2. There are 16 residues in the CDR3. After removal of 4 bases from V and 0 bases from J, the junction contained 5 bases not matched to a gene. Looked up from germline, CDR1 is MGHRA and CDR2 is YSYEKL.

The chain uses TRBV18 and TRBJ2-3; TRBD1 matches 8 bases. With V trimmed by 0 bases and J by 4 bases, 9 bases remained unmatched. Germline loops: CDR1 KGHSH, CDR2 LQKENI. CDR3 length: 17 residues. The DNA of the CDR3 is TGTGCCAGCTCACCACCTTCAAGGACAGGGAATCCAGATACGCAGTATTTT. Translating it yields CASSPPSRTGNPDTQYF. Combining the CDR3 with reference TRBV18 and TRBJ2-3 gives the whole variable domain NAGVMQNPRHLVRRRGQEARLRCSPMKGHSHVYWYRQLPEEGLKFMVYLQKENIIDESGMPKERFSAEFPKEGPSILRIQQVVRGDSAAYFCASSPPSRTGNPDTQYFGPGTRLTVL.

This chain uses TRBV21-1 with TRBJ1-5; the listed D gene, TRBD1, was not tested against the DNA. TRBV21-1 is described as a pseudogene. The CDR3 length is 16 residues. Here the CDR3 DNA reads TGTGCCAGCAGCGACTCCGAGACAGGGCCCAATCAGCCCCAGCATTTT. Translating gives CASSDSETGPNQPQHF.

A few counts support this clone. The chain recombines TRBV7-6 with TRBJ2-7; TRBD1 might be the D (5 bases). Trimming shortened V by 5 bases and J by 1 base, and 12 bases separated the two germline ends. The CDR3 length is 14 residues. The germline V gene has CDR1 SGHVS and CDR2 FNYEAQ. The CDR3 DNA is TGTGCCAGCAGCCCGGGCGGACAATCCTACGAGCAGTACGTC. Translating it yields CASSPGGQSYEQYV.

CDR3 protein: CASSYLAGYNEQFF. The CDR3 DNA sequence: TGTGCCAGCAGTTACCTAGCGGGCTACAATGAGCAGTTCTTC. The chain couples TRBV6-5 to TRBJ2-1, with 8 nucleotides matching TRBD2. Germline loops: CDR1 MNHEY, CDR2 SVGAGI. Trimming cost V 2 bases and J 3 bases; bases outside gene matches: 0. This CDR3 has 14 amino acids.

This rearrangement joins TRBV7-9 to TRBJ2-7, with D perhaps TRBD2 (5 bases). Trimming removed 5 bases from V and 6 bases from J, with 8 bases in between. Per the germline V gene, CDR1 is SEHNR and CDR2 is FQNEAQ (reference sequence). This CDR3 comprises 11 residues. In DNA form, the CDR3 reads TGTGCCAGCAGCCTTCGGGGCGAGCAGTACTTC. The encoded protein is CASSLRGEQYF.

The chain links TRBV5-6 to TRBJ2-7; the D is unclear. Trimming removed 0 bases at V and 7 bases at J, with 8 bases between. The V gene's germline CDR1 is SGHDT and CDR2 YYEEEE. CDR3 length: 12 residues. The CDR3 loop reads CASSLGAWEQYV. CDR3 bases: TGTGCCAGCAGCTTGGGGGCTTGGGAGCAGTACGTC.

This clone was recorded once. The rearrangement links TRBV9 to TRBJ2-1; TRBD2 matches 12 bases. The germline gives CDR1 SGDLS, CDR2 YYNGEE. The CDR3 contains 16 residues. V was pared by 4 bases and J by 7 bases, with 9 bases of the junction left unmatched. CDR3 residues: CASSSRTSGIKNEQFF. For the CDR3, the DNA is TGTGCCAGCAGCTCAAGGACTAGCGGGATAAAGAATGAGCAGTTCTTC.

This sequence joins TRBV5-6 and TRBJ2-1, with TRBD2 matching over 15 bases. Germline V gene lookup returns CDR1 SGHDT and CDR2 YYEEEE. V dropped 3 bases and J dropped 3; count of bases not matched to a gene: 7. The CDR3 is 18 residues long. The CDR3 nucleotides are TGTGCCAGCAGCTCGCTATCGGGACTAGCGGGGGGCTACAATGAGCAGTTCTTC. Its protein product is CASSSLSGLAGGYNEQFF.

This chain links TRBV28 with TRBJ1-6; 8 positions match TRBD1. Germline V gene data show CDR1 as MDHEN and CDR2 as SYDVKM. The CDR3 totals 16 residues. J was trimmed by 10 bases and V by 4 bases; bases with no gene match: 12. CDR3 loop: CASSSTIGTGHSPLHF. The CDR3 DNA follows: TGTGCCAGCAGTTCCACGATCGGGACAGGTCACTCACCCCTCCACTTT.

This clone was found once. The rearrangement links TRBV29-1 to TRBJ1-2, with 7 nucleotides matching TRBD1. Germline loops: CDR1 SQVTM, CDR2 ANQGSEA. V lost 8 bases, J lost 8 bases, and 11 bases stayed unmatched. The CDR3 contains 12 residues. CDR3 DNA sequence: TGCAGCCACAGACAGGGTCTGTACGGCTACACCTTC. Translating gives CSHRQGLYGYTF.

The chain carries TRBV2 and TRBJ1-2; TRBD1 is a possible D gene (6 bases). The CDR3 is 12 amino acids. The germline gives CDR1 SNHLY, CDR2 FYNNEI. The V end lost 3 bases, the J end lost 4 bases, and 6 bases lay between the germline ends. CDR3 sequence reads: CASSEDSYGYTF. In DNA, the CDR3 is TGTGCCAGCAGTGAGGACAGCTATGGCTACACCTTC.

The gene calls are TRBV7-9 and TRBJ1-2; 8 nucleotides agree with TRBD1. The CDR3 is 16 amino acids. Germline V gives CDR1 SEHNR, CDR2 FQNEAQ (reference sequence). Trimming removed 0 bases from V and 8 bases from J; junction bases left unmatched: 11. CDR3 coding DNA: TGTGCCAGCAGCTTAGCGGGACAGGCCACTGCCCAGGGCTACACCTTC. Translation gives CASSLAGQATAQGYTF.

This clone was seen only a few times. The rearrangement joins TRBV5-1 to TRBJ1-1; D is undetermined. The CDR3 has 13 amino acids. V was trimmed by 2 bases and J by 1 base, leaving 6 bases between them. Germline CDR1 reads SGHRS; CDR2 reads YFSETQ. The CDR3 region is CASSFRENTEAFF. The CDR3 DNA follows: TGCGCCAGCAGCTTTAGAGAGAACACTGAAGCTTTCTTT. Full variable domain (rest looked up from reference TRBV5-1 and TRBJ1-1): KAGVTQTPRYLIKTRGQQVTLSCSPISGHRSVSWYQQTPGQGLQFLFEYFSETQRNKGNFPGRFSGRQFSNSRSEMNVSTLELGDSALYLCASSFRENTEAFFGQGTRLTVV.

The chain is built from TRBV7-6 and TRBJ2-7; D is ambiguous. V was pared by 2 bases and J by 6 bases, with 17 bases between. From germline, CDR1 is SGHVS and CDR2 FNYEAQ. There are 15 residues in the CDR3. The CDR3 loop is CASSLRGSLEGEQYF. CDR3 nucleotide sequence: TGTGCCAGCAGCTTAAGAGGCAGCTTGGAAGGCGAGCAGTACTTC.

This clone was counted a single time. The chain couples TRBV3-1 (or the pseudogene TRBV3-2) to TRBJ1-2, with unresolved D. The CDR3 runs to 14 residues. V lost 0 bases to trimming and J lost 4 bases, with 9 bases between them. The germline V gene encodes CDR1 LGHDT and CDR2 YNNKEL (reference sequence). CDR3 protein: CASSQDRVGYGYTF. The CDR3 DNA reads TGTGCCAGCAGCCAAGATCGCGTTGGCTATGGCTACACCTTC.

V gene TRBV19 combines with J gene TRBJ1-5; TRBD1 is a possible D gene (6 bases). V was clipped by 6 bases and J by 2 bases, with 17 bases between them. The CDR3 sequence is 16 residues long. The V gene's germline CDR1 is LNHDA and CDR2 SQIVND (reference sequence). The CDR3 protein is CASRGNREWGNQPQHF. CDR3 bases: TGTGCCAGTAGGGGGAACAGGGAATGGGGCAATCAGCCCCAGCATTTT.